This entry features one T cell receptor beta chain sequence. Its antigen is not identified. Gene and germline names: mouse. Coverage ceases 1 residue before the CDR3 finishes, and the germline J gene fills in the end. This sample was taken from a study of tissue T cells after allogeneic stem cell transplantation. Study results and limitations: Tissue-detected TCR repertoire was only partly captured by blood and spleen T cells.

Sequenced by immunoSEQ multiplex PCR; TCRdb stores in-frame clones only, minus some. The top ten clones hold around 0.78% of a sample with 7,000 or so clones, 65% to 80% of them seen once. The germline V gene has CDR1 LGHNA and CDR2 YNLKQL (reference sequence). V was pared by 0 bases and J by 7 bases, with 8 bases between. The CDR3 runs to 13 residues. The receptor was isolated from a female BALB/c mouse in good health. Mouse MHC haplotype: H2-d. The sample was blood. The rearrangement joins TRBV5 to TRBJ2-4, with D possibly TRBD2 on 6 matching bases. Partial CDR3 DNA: TGTGCCAGCAGCCAAGATTGGGGGTACACCTTGTAC. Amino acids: CASSQDWGYTLY. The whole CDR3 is CASSQDWGYTLYF.